Below are 20 T cell receptor beta chains sequenced from a single sample in a study of blood T cells in healthy people across ages. With a J-beta primer mix and a sample-barcoded 5' primer, a second PCR ran about 6 to 11 cycles. MiXCR, run by TCRdb on the 5' RACE reads, gives a single entry per CDR3 protein. The sample yields 850,000 to 1,000,000 distinct CDR3 sequences, about 48% seen once. The sequencing input was blood. These receptors all come from a man younger than 40 in good health.

This clonotype was counted between two and nine times. The rearrangement joins TRBV28 to TRBJ1-5, with 7 nucleotides matching TRBD1. Per germline, CDR1 MDHEN and CDR2 SYDVKM. V gave up 1 base and J gave up 6 bases; unmatched junction bases: 6. This CDR3 is 15 amino acids long. For the CDR3, the DNA is TGTGCCAGCAGTTTATACGCCCAGGGGGTTCAGCCCCAGCATTTT. It is translated as CASSLYAQGVQPQHF.

This clonotype came up many times. The V and J genes are TRBV6-2 or TRBV6-3 and TRBJ2-7, with 7 bases that match TRBD1. The J segment lost 4 bases and the V segment lost 6 bases, leaving 6 bases of the junction unmatched. The CDR3 length is 13 residues. Germline V gene data show CDR1 as MNHEY and CDR2 as SVGEGT. In DNA form, the CDR3 reads TGTGCCAGCAGCAGGGGACAGCTATACGAGCAGTACTTC. Its protein is CASSRGQLYEQYF.

A few counts support this clonotype. The chain couples TRBV4-1 to TRBJ2-5; 8 bases line up with TRBD1. J lost 2 bases, V lost 4 bases, and 6 bases had no gene match. CDR3 length: 15 residues. Germline V gives CDR1 MGHRA, CDR2 YSYEKL. This CDR3 reads CASSRVGQGQETQYF. CDR3 DNA: TGCGCCAGCAGCCGGGTCGGACAGGGACAAGAGACCCAGTACTTC.

This chain connects TRBV30 to TRBJ2-1; TRBD1 or TRBD2 may be the D gene (5 bases each). V was trimmed by 3 bases and J by 13 bases, leaving 19 bases between them. Per the germline V gene, CDR1 is GTSNPN and CDR2 is SVGIG (reference sequence). The CDR3 length is 13 residues. The CDR3 DNA reads TGTGCCTGGAGCGGGACGAGCTTAAAGACCCAGTTCTTC. Its protein is CAWSGTSLKTQFF.

The rearrangement links TRBV5-5 to TRBJ2-1; D is possibly TRBD2 (5 bases). V was pared by 4 bases and J by 7 bases, with 18 bases between. CDR1 is SGHKS, CDR2 YYEKEE, per germline (reference sequence). CDR3 length: 15 amino acids. The CDR3, as DNA: TGTGCCAGCAGCCTCACGGACTCTGATTATAATGAGCAGTTCTTC. Its protein product is CASSLTDSDYNEQFF.

The CDR3 bases are TGCGCCAGCAGCTCCAACTCGGGCGGGGTCACAGATACGCAGTATTTT. Protein product: CASSSNSGGVTDTQYF. This chain uses TRBV5-1 with TRBJ2-3; D is possibly TRBD2 (6 bases). This CDR3 comprises 16 residues. The V end lost 3 bases, the J end lost 2 bases, and 16 bases lay between the germline ends. Germline CDR1 and CDR2: SGHRS and YFSETQ.

The CDR3 loop reads CASSYQGRGQTEAFF. The CDR3 coding sequence is TGTGCCAGCAGCTATCAGGGGAGGGGTCAGACTGAAGCTTTCTTT. The chain couples TRBV7-3 to TRBJ1-1; D may be TRBD1 (6 bases). In germline, CDR1 is SGHTA, CDR2 FQGTGA. Trimming left V 4 bases short and J 5 bases short, with 17 bases between. The CDR3 loop spans 15 amino acids.

This clonotype appeared a single time. V and J are TRBV28 and TRBJ2-1, with 14 bases matching TRBD2. The CDR3 has 17 amino acids. The germline V gene encodes CDR1 MDHEN and CDR2 SYDVKM. The junction had 5 bases not matched to a gene; V was cut back by 2 bases and J by 5 bases. The CDR3 DNA follows: TGTGCCAGCAGTTTAGGGGTGACTAGCGGGAGGGACAATGAGCAGTTCTTC. It codes for CASSLGVTSGRDNEQFF.

This clonotype turned up a few times. The J gene is TRBJ2-3, the V gene TRBV5-1; D is unclear. V lost 0 bases and J lost 7, with 15 bases in between. The CDR3 has 15 amino acids. Germline CDR1 is SGHRS and CDR2 is YFSETQ. CDR3: CASSLEAGAWNTQYF. In DNA, the CDR3 is TGCGCCAGCAGCTTGGAGGCAGGCGCATGGAATACGCAGTATTTT.

This chain joins TRBV5-1 and TRBJ2-1; TRBD1 aligns across 9 bases. The CDR3 is 15 amino acids. The ends lost 2 bases at V and 4 bases at J; junction bases unmatched: 4. Germline assignment: CDR1 SGHRS and CDR2 YFSETQ. CDR3 sequence reads: CASSFYRGQYNEQFF. As DNA, the CDR3 is TGCGCCAGCAGCTTTTACAGGGGGCAGTACAATGAGCAGTTCTTC.

V and J are TRBV4-1 and TRBJ2-1, with D possibly being TRBD1 (6 bases). The germline V and J ends were trimmed by 1 base and 6 bases, with 16 bases remaining between them. CDR3 size: 16 residues. CDR1 MGHRA and CDR2 YSYEKL come from the germline V gene. CDR3: CASSQGPGEWINEQFF. CDR3 in DNA: TGCGCCAGCAGCCAAGGGCCAGGGGAGTGGATCAATGAGCAGTTCTTC.

The rearrangement links TRBV20-1 to TRBJ2-1, with D perhaps TRBD1 (6 bases). The CDR3 runs 17 residues. V lost 2 bases and J lost 0, with 17 bases in between. CDR1 is DFQATT, CDR2 SNEGSKA, per germline (reference sequence). CDR3 coding DNA: TGCAGTGCTAGACAGGGACATCCAATAAGCTCCTACAATGAGCAGTTCTTC. It yields the protein CSARQGHPISSYNEQFF.

J is TRBJ1-2 and V is TRBV15; unclear D gene. In germline, CDR1 is LNHNV, CDR2 YYDKDF (reference sequence). Trimming removed 9 bases at V and 4 bases at J, with 18 bases between. There are 14 residues in the CDR3. In DNA, the CDR3 is TGTGCCACTCAACCCCAGGTTGGCGGCTATGGCTACACCTTC. It specifies CATQPQVGGYGYTF.

The chain links TRBV11-2 to TRBJ2-5; 8 nucleotides agree with TRBD1. The DNA matches TRBJ2-7 better at its end, which makes the J call doubtful. The V gene's germline CDR1 is SGHAT and CDR2 FQNNGV. This CDR3 is 16 amino acids long. CDR3: CASSLVYRPGGNEQYF. Here the CDR3 DNA reads TGTGCCAGCAGCTTAGTTTATCGGCCAGGGGGCAACGAGCAGTACTTC.

The chain combines TRBV12-3 or TRBV12-4 with TRBJ2-5; D ambiguous. Trimming removed 5 bases at V and 5 bases at J, with 9 bases between. The CDR3 is made up of 12 amino acids. The DNA for the CDR3 is TGTGCCAGCAGTCGAACCTGGGAGACCCAGTACTTC. Its translation is CASSRTWETQYF.

V usage is TRBV20-1 and J usage is TRBJ2-1; 8 nucleotides agree with TRBD1. V gave up 0 bases and J gave up 0 bases; unmatched junction bases: 7. The CDR3 extends over 17 amino acids. Germline V CDR1 and CDR2: DFQATT, SNEGSKA (reference sequence). CDR3 protein: CSARDQQGESSYNEQFF. For the CDR3, the DNA is TGCAGTGCTAGAGATCAACAGGGGGAGAGCTCCTACAATGAGCAGTTCTTC.

This chain joins TRBV29-1 and TRBJ1-2; 9 nucleotides line up with TRBD1. There are 12 residues in the CDR3. Germline trimming cut 7 bases from V and 6 bases from J; bases unmatched to any gene: 6. Germline CDR1 is SQVTM and CDR2 is ANQGSEA. The CDR3 sequence is CSAGTGSDGYTF. CDR3 DNA: TGCAGCGCTGGGACAGGGTCTGATGGCTACACCTTC.

The V gene is TRBV9, the J gene TRBJ2-7; TRBD2 aligns across 7 bases. The CDR3 is 15 amino acids. CDR1 is SGDLS, CDR2 YYNGEE, per germline. The J segment lost 6 bases and the V segment lost 3 bases, leaving 12 bases of the junction unmatched. CDR3 DNA sequence: TGTGCCAGCAGCGCCAGTGGGACTAAGGGACGCGAGCAGTACTTC. Amino acids: CASSASGTKGREQYF.

The rearrangement joins TRBV6-1 to TRBJ1-2; D unclear. V shed 5 bases and J shed 3 bases, with 19 bases lying between them. Germline CDR1 reads MNHNS; CDR2 reads SASEGT. CDR3 size: 16 residues. The CDR3 sequence is CASSRRARTSYYGYTF. The CDR3 DNA is TGTGCCAGCAGTCGAAGGGCCCGGACTAGCTACTATGGCTACACCTTC.

V usage is TRBV10-2 and J usage is TRBJ1-6, with D possibly matching TRBD1 (5 bases). V was pared by 6 bases and J by 8 bases, with 14 bases between. Germline V gene lookup returns CDR1 WSHSY and CDR2 SAAADI. The CDR3 runs to 14 residues. CDR3 loop: CASSPTTGHSPLHF. The CDR3 DNA reads as TGCGCCAGCAGCCCGACTACGGGGCATTCACCCCTCCACTTT.